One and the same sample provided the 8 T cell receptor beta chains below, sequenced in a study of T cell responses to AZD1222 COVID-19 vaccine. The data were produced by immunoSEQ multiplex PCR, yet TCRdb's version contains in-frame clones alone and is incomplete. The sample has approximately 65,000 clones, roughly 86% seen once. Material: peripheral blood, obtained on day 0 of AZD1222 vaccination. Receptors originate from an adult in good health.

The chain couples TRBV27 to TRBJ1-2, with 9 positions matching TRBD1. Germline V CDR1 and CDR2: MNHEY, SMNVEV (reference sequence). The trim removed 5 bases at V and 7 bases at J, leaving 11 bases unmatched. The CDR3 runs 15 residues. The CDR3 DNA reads TGTGCCAGCAGTCCCTACCCACAGGGGGCGTCTGGCTACACCTTC. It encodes CASSPYPQGASGYTF.

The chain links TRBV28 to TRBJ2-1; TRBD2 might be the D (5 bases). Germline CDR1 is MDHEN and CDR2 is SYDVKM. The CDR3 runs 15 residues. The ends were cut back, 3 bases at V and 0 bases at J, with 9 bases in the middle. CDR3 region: CASSLELASYNEQFF. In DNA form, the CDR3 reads TGTGCCAGCAGTTTGGAGCTAGCCTCCTACAATGAGCAGTTCTTC.

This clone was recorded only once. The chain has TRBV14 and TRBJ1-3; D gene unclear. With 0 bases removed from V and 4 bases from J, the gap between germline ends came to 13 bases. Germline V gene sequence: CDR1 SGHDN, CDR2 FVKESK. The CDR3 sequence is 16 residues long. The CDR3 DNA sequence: TGTGCCAGCAGCCAAGATTTATGGCCCCCGGGAAACACCATATATTTT. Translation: CASSQDLWPPGNTIYF.

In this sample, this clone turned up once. CDR3: CASSLPREGTEAFF. As DNA, the CDR3 is TGTGCCAGCAGCTTACCACGCGAAGGGACTGAAGCTTTCTTT. V gene TRBV7-9 combines with J gene TRBJ1-1; D remains ambiguous. The CDR3 covers 14 residues. Germline lookup yields CDR1 SEHNR and CDR2 FQNEAQ (reference sequence). V was clipped by 2 bases and J by 5 bases, with 12 bases between them.

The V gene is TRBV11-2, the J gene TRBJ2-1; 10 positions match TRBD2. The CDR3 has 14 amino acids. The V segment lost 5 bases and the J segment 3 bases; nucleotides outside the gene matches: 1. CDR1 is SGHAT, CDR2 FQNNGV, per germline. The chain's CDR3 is CASSRLAGYNEQFF. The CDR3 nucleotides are TGTGCCAGCAGCCGACTAGCGGGCTACAATGAGCAGTTCTTC.

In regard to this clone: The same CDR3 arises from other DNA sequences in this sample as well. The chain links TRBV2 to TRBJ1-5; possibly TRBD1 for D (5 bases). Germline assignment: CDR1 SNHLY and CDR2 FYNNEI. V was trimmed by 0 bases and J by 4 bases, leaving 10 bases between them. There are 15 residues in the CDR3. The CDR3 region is CASSEALRGNQPQHF. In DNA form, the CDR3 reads TGTGCCAGCAGTGAAGCGCTTCGGGGGAATCAGCCCCAGCATTTT.

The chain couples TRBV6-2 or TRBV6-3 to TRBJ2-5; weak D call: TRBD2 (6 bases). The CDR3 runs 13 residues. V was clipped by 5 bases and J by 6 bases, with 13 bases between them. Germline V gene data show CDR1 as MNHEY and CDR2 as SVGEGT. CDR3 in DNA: TGTGCCAGCAGTCTAAGTGGGGGGAAGACCCAGTACTTC. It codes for CASSLSGGKTQYF.

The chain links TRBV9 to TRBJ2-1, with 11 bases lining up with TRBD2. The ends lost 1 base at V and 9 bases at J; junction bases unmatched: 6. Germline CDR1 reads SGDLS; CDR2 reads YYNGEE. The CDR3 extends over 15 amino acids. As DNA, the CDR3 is TGTGCCAGCAGCGTAACTAGCGGGAGTCATGGTGAGCAGTTCTTC. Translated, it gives CASSVTSGSHGEQFF.